This T cell receptor (beta chain) was documented in a study of glioma-infiltrating T cells after dendritic cell vaccination (dated by TCRdb to the mid-2010s). Background on the whole study: The cohort comprised around 15 glioblastoma patients from Phase I and II dendritic cell vaccination trials, 9 newly diagnosed and 6 with recurrent disease. Each patient got three intradermal injections of the dendritic cell vaccine, spaced at biweekly intervals, in the arm below the axilla. The vaccine was prepared from monocyte-derived dendritic cells that were cultured for seven days with IL-4 and GM-CSF and then pulsed overnight with autologous tumor lysate. Autologous tumor lysate-pulsed dendritic cell vaccination was administered to the patients between 2003 and 2012. Survival after dendritic cell vaccination was correlated with TCR sequencing metrics, such as TIL content and the overlap between tumor and blood repertoires. Tumor-infiltrating lymphocyte content was quantified and tumor and blood repertoires were compared in dendritic cell-vaccinated glioblastoma patients by deep sequencing of TCR beta CDR3 regions. Here is what the overall study found, with its caveats: TCR clonality showed no direct relationship with survival, which suggests that a diverse polyclonal response may matter. Higher estimated pretreatment TIL content predicted longer time to progression and overall survival after dendritic cell vaccination. The three-group TCR overlap response model was described as speculative and requiring prospective validation. The cohort was small and heterogeneous, few patients had complete blood and tumor sets, and even fewer had initial-recurrent tumor pairs.

For this clone: Its antigen has not been determined. No much larger clone is present one base from it, and per-base qualities are unavailable.

The immunoSEQ assay amplified TCRB CDR3 regions from about 2 micrograms of genomic DNA, or from all available DNA when less than that amount was available. The multiplex PCR relied on 60 forward primers for TCR V beta segments and 13 reverse primers for J beta segments. Synthetic control templates were spiked into each sample at limiting dilution to estimate reads per starting template. The Illumina HiSeq System generated sequencing reads of 87 bp. The paper's data handling went like this. PCR and sequencing errors were removed by a nearest neighbor algorithm that merged closely related sequences. TCR overlap was measured as the percentage of unique tumor TCR beta sequences also present in the same patient's peripheral blood. TCRdb stores this immuneACCESS table with in-frame sequences only. Part of the clones is absent; in the studies checked, under half of the shortfall reflects unresolved V genes, and no reason is known for the rest. The V and J calls and clone size come from that table; D and trimming were worked out from the DNA. A total of 110,000 or so clones appear in this sample, nearly 90% of them only once. Around 2.6% of the sample is held by the ten biggest clonotypes.

Taken with the paper, the label for time point translates to: after dendritic cell vaccination, including at tumor progression/relapse. Patients were selected for having adequate residual fresh-frozen tumor tissue and more than two years of available survival data. Molecular status otherwise varied across the glioblastoma patients, but none of them carried an isocitrate dehydrogenase mutation. PBMC collection took place before vaccination, two weeks after the third vaccination, and at tumor progression if progression occurred. Genomic DNA was extracted with the Qiagen DNeasy Blood extraction Kit. The CDR3 runs 14 amino acids, cysteine and phenylalanine included. Of the read, only the CDR3 DNA is kept; its 42 bases are in frame from base 1. From V the trimming removes 4 bases and from J it removes 3 bases, while the gene matches leave 1 base of the junction unaccounted for. CDR1 and CDR2 were assigned from the germline V gene as SGDLS and YYNGEE.

The sequence derives from a human donor with glioblastoma. The specimen was blood, collected after dendritic cell vaccination. This sequence uses TRBV9 and TRBJ1-4; 9 central bases correspond to TRBD1. The nucleotide sequence reads as follows: TGTGCCAGCAGCAGGACAGGGGCTAATGAAAAACTGTTTTTT. Translation gives CASSRTGANEKLFF.